A selection of T cell receptor beta chains follows, all from one sample in a study of beta chain features in type 1 diabetes. The method was immunoSEQ multiplex PCR; TCRdb's version includes in-frame clones alone and lacks a portion of them. The sample has hundreds of thousands of clones; 30% are singletons. Sequences were obtained from naive CD4+ T cells from blood. The origin of the receptors is a man aged 18 to 29 in good health. Both conserved end residues are part of each CDR3. The order of the fields is D gene, J gene, V gene, clone size, CDR3 DNA, CDR3 protein. D genes are given only for firm matches. Clone sizes are given selectively: once, few, many, or a class where the clone is expanded.

- | TRBJ1-4 | TRBV2 | - | TGTGCCAGCAGTCCAGGGACCGCTAATGAAAAACTGTTTTTT | CASSPGTANEKLFF
TRBD2 | TRBJ2-3 | TRBV19 | few | TGTGCCAGTAGTATTTCGCGGGAGATTACGCAGTATTTT | CASSISREITQYF
- | TRBJ1-4 | TRBV5-1 | few | TGCGCCAGCAGCTTGGACGGATTAAATGAAAAACTGTTTTTT | CASSLDGLNEKLFF
TRBD2 | TRBJ2-1 | TRBV2 | - | TGTGCCAGCAGTGGAGTTACTAGCGGGAGCAGTGAGCAGTTCTTC | CASSGVTSGSSEQFF
TRBD1 | TRBJ1-5 | TRBV5-6 | few | TGTGCCAGCAATCGACAGGGCTCGAATCAGCCCCAGCATTTT | CASNRQGSNQPQHF
- | TRBJ2-5 | TRBV10-3 | - | TGTGCCATCAGGACAGGTCAAGAGACCCAGTACTTC | CAIRTGQETQYF
- | TRBJ1-1 | TRBV29-1 | few | TGCAGCGTCCGGAGGGGGAATACTGAAGCTTTCTTT | CSVRRGNTEAFF
TRBD2 | TRBJ2-3 | TRBV9 | - | TGTGCCAGCAGCGTCAGACTAGCGGGAGACTCAGATACGCAGTATTTT | CASSVRLAGDSDTQYF
TRBD2 | TRBJ2-7 | TRBV6-6 | - | TGTGCCAGCAGTGTAGCGGGAGGGAGCTCCTACGAGCAGTACTTC | CASSVAGGSSYEQYF
- | TRBJ2-3 | TRBV29-1 | few | TGCAGCGTTGACTCAGGGGCCACAGATACGCAGTATTTT | CSVDSGATDTQYF
TRBD2 | TRBJ2-7 | TRBV7-2 | - | TGTGCCAGCAGCTTAGATCCTAGCGGGAGCTCCTACGAGCAGTACTTC | CASSLDPSGSSYEQYF
- | TRBJ2-7 | TRBV25-1 | few | TGTGCCAGCAGTCTGATCCACGAGCAGTACTTC | CASSLIHEQYF
TRBD2 | TRBJ2-3 | TRBV4-1 | - | TGCGCCAGCAGCCAAGGACTAGCGGGAGGAACAGATACGCAGTATTTT | CASSQGLAGGTDTQYF
- | TRBJ1-5 | TRBV19 | - | TGTGCCAGTAGTCGTCGGGGTTCCAATCAGCCCCAGCATTTT | CASSRRGSNQPQHF
TRBD1 | TRBJ2-5 | TRBV30 | - | TGTGCCTGGAGCCGAACAGGGGTAGAGACCCAGTACTTC | CAWSRTGVETQYF
TRBD2 | TRBJ2-4 | TRBV4-3 | - | TGCGCCAGCAGCCAGCTGACTAGCGGGGCCAAAAACATTCAGTACTTC | CASSQLTSGAKNIQYF
TRBD2 | TRBJ2-1 | TRBV5-1 | - | TGCGCCAGCAGCAGAACTCTAGCGGGCCCGACGTTCTTC | CASSRTLAGPTFF
- | TRBJ2-7 | TRBV29-1 | few | TGCAGCGTTGTAGACAGGTCGTGGAGATACGAGCAGTACTTC | CSVVDRSWRYEQYF